Given below is one TCR beta chain in context. Its antigen remains unidentified. Germline V gives CDR1 SGHNT, CDR2 YYREEE (reference sequence). The CDR3 consists of 10 residues. The V gene lost 9 bases and the J gene lost 4 bases, with 7 bases spanning the gap. This entry comes from a study of T cell repertoires in aging, cancer and after chemotherapy. A mixed TRB-A/B primer pool amplified rearranged TRB by multiplex touch-down PCR. TCRdb reprocessed the multiplex PCR reads with MiXCR, giving one entry per CDR3 protein. The sample includes thousands of distinct CDR3 sequences, around 28% of them seen just once. Study-wide results and limits: Untreated cancer patients had significantly lower blood TCR diversity than age-matched healthy donors. In hematological cancer patients, infiltrated lymphoid organs may have impaired thymic emigration or peripheral T cell expansion. Healthy donors lost TCR diversity with age mainly through richness, cancer patients through richness and evenness.

Peripheral blood genomic DNA, not sorted cells or RNA, was the template. The sequencing sample was made of blood. The V and J genes are TRBV5-4 and TRBJ1-1, with D possibly TRBD1 on 5 matching bases. This TCR was sampled from a human donor with a blood cancer. As DNA, the CDR3 is TGTGCCACCCAGGGCACTGAAGCTTTCTTT. Translation: CATQGTEAFF.